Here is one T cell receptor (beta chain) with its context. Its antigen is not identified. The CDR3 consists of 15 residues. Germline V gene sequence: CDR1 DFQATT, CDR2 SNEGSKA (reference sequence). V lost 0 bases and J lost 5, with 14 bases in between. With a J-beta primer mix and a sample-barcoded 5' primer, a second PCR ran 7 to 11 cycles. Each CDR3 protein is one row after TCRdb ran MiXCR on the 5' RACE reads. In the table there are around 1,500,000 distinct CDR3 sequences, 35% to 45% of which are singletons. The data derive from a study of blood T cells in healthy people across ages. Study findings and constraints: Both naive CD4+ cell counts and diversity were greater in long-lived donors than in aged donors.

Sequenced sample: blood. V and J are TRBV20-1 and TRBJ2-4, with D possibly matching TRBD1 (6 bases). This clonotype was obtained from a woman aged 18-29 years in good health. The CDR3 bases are TGCAGTGCTAGAGAGGGGGCGGGCTTAGAAAACATTCAGTACTTC. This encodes CSAREGAGLENIQYF.